What follows are 4 T cell receptor beta chains derived from one specimen sequenced in a study of cytomegalovirus exposure and HLA in healthy donors (dated by TCRdb to about 2017). The library was generated by the immunoSEQ multiplex PCR assay. For the multiplex PCR, a mixture combining 60 forward primers for TCR Vbeta segments and 13 reverse primers for TCR Jbeta segments was used. TCRdb's version of the immuneACCESS table is confined to in-frame rearrangements and falls short of the full clone set. An unresolved V gene accounts for under half of the shortfall where checked; the remainder is of unknown origin. A total of 100,000 or so clones appear in this sample, approximately 70% of them only once. The ten largest clones add up to roughly 3.2% of the sample. Material: PBMCs. Receptor source: a young man in good health and CMV-seronegative.

The chain carries TRBV7-9 and TRBJ2-1; the match to TRBD2 covers 14 bases. Unmatched junction bases numbered 10, after V lost 5 bases and J lost 4 bases. This CDR3 is built from 18 residues. Per germline, CDR1 SEHNR and CDR2 FQNEAQ (reference sequence). The chain's CDR3 is CASSPNVGLAGVYNEQFF. Here the CDR3 DNA reads TGTGCCAGCAGCCCCAATGTGGGACTAGCGGGAGTATACAATGAGCAGTTCTTC. Drawing the rest from reference TRBV7-9 and TRBJ2-1, the complete variable domain is DTGVSQNPRHKITKRGQNVTFRCDPISEHNRLYWYRQTLGQGPEFLTYFQNEAQLEKSRLLSDRFSAERPKGSFSTLEIQRTEQGDSAMYLCASSPNVGLAGVYNEQFFGPGTRLTVL.

CDR3 region: CASSEQGHNYGYTF. The CDR3 region has the DNA TGTGCCAGCAGTGAACAGGGGCATAACTATGGCTACACCTTC. The chain employs TRBV6-1 and TRBJ1-2; D perhaps matches TRBD1 (6 bases). V lost 2 bases and J 1 base, leaving 8 bases between the germline ends. The CDR3 has 14 amino acids. Germline V lookup: CDR1 MNHNS, CDR2 SASEGT.

The J gene is TRBJ1-4, the V gene TRBV5-1, with a possible D match to TRBD1 (5 bases). The CDR3 length is 14 residues. Trimming left V 2 bases short and J 3 bases short, with 8 bases between. The germline CDR1 and CDR2 sequences are SGHRS and YFSETQ. The DNA for the CDR3 is TGCGCCAGCAGCTTAGGACATTCTAATGAAAAACTGTTTTTT. It specifies CASSLGHSNEKLFF.

This chain connects TRBV5-1 to TRBJ2-7; 7 bases map to TRBD1. CDR1 and CDR2 from the germline V gene are SGHRS and YFSETQ. Trimming removed 4 bases from V and 4 bases from J; junction bases left unmatched: 8. CDR3 length equals 14 residues. The CDR3: CASSPGQVAYEQYF. The CDR3 coding sequence is TGCGCCAGCAGCCCTGGACAGGTTGCTTACGAGCAGTACTTC.